Listed below are T cell receptor beta chains from one sample, sequenced in a study of circulating CD8 cells and anti-PD-1 response in melanoma. TCRdb re-analysed the reads in MiXCR, keeping a single row per CDR3 protein. The sample has thousands of distinct CDR3 sequences, almost 6.5% seen once. The sample here was CD8+ T cells from PBMCs, taken at baseline or after one month of anti-PD-1 therapy (not recorded which). The receptor set was obtained from a human donor with melanoma. The CDR3 runs from the conserved cysteine through the conserved F or W. D genes are given only for firm matches. Size is omitted from some rows. Given values are once, few, many or a class for expanded clones.

j_call d_call clone_size v_call cdr3_aa cdr3_nt
TRBJ1-2 NA medium-sized TRBV12-3/TRBV12-4 CASSLPGWYGYTF TGTGCCAGCAGTTTACCCGGGTGGTATGGCTACACCTTC
TRBJ2-3 NA NA TRBV19 CASSTTGTSTDTQYF TGTGCCAGTAGTACGACTGGGACCAGCACAGATACGCAGTATTTT
TRBJ2-1 NA NA TRBV28 CASSWLRNEQFF TGTGCCAGCAGTTGGTTGAGGAATGAGCAGTTCTTC
TRBJ2-5 NA medium-sized TRBV19 CASSIDLYAGLQETQYF TGTGCCAGTAGTATAGATCTATACGCTGGCCTCCAGGAGACCCAGTACTTC
TRBJ2-2 NA medium-sized TRBV5-1 CASQHTDGSNTGELFF TGCGCCAGCCAACATACGGACGGTTCGAACACCGGGGAGCTGTTTTTT
TRBJ2-1 NA medium-sized TRBV28 CASSLLRVSYNEQFF TGTGCCAGCAGTTTATTGAGGGTCTCCTACAATGAGCAGTTCTTC
TRBJ2-7 NA medium-sized TRBV28 CASSRDIDSYEQYF TGTGCCAGCAGCCGGGACATTGACTCCTACGAGCAGTACTTC
TRBJ2-7 NA large TRBV5-1 CASSLQRTGDMEQYF TGCGCCAGCAGCTTGCAAAGGACTGGGGATATGGAGCAGTACTTC
TRBJ2-7 NA medium-sized TRBV6-5 CASSYSLGDEQYF TGTGCCAGCAGTTACTCCCTAGGCGACGAGCAGTACTTC
TRBJ2-1 TRBD2 medium-sized TRBV19 CASSLAGGRYNEQFF TGTGCCAGTAGTCTAGCGGGGGGGCGATACAATGAGCAGTTCTTC
TRBJ2-3 NA medium-sized TRBV5-1 CASSLNTAISTDTQYF TGCGCCAGCAGCTTGAACACGGCGATCAGCACAGATACGCAGTATTTT
TRBJ2-5 TRBD1 medium-sized TRBV4-1 CASSQGTGIEETQYF TGCGCCAGCAGCCAAGGGACAGGGATCGAAGAGACCCAGTACTTC
TRBJ2-7 TRBD2 few TRBV28 CASSLAGTSYEQYF TGTGCCAGCAGTTTAGCCGGGACTAGCTACGAGCAGTACTTC
TRBJ2-7 NA medium-sized TRBV11-1 CASSLVSGAPYEQYF TGTGCCAGCAGCTTAGTGTCGGGGGCCCCTTACGAGCAGTACTTC
TRBJ1-1 TRBD1 medium-sized TRBV6-5 CASRTGMNTEAFF TGTGCCAGCAGGACAGGGATGAACACTGAAGCTTTCTTT
TRBJ2-1 TRBD1 medium-sized TRBV19 CASSMTGNAYNEQFF TGTGCCAGTAGCATGACAGGGAACGCCTACAATGAGCAGTTCTTC
TRBJ2-7 TRBD1 medium-sized TRBV28 CASSLSGQGAYEQYF TGTGCCAGCAGTTTATCGGGACAGGGGGCCTACGAGCAGTACTTC
TRBJ2-7 TRBD1 medium-sized TRBV28 CASSSLGQLYEQYF TGTGCCAGCAGCTCCCTGGGACAGCTCTACGAGCAGTACTTC